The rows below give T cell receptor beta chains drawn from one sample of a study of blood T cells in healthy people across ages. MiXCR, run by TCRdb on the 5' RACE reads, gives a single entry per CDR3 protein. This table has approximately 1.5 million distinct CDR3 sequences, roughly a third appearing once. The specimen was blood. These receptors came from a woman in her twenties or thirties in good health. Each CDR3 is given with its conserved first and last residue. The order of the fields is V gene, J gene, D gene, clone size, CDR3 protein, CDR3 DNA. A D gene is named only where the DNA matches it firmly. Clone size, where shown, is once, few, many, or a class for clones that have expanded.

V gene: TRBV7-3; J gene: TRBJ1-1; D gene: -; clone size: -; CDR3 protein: CASRQTGLNTEAFF; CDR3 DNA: TGTGCCAGCAGGCAGACAGGCCTGAACACTGAAGCTTTCTTT
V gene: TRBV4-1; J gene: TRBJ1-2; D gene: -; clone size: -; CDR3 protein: CASSQTILGGYTF; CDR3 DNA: TGCGCCAGCAGCCAAACCATACTAGGCGGCTACACCTTC
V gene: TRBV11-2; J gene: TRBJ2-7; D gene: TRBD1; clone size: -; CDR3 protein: CAGSSPGQGDEQYF; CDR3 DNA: TGTGCCGGCAGCTCGCCGGGACAGGGGGACGAGCAGTACTTC
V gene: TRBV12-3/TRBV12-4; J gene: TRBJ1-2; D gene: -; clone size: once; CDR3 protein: CASSSGGFSYGYTF; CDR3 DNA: TGTGCCAGCAGCTCGGGGGGCTTTAGCTATGGCTACACCTTC
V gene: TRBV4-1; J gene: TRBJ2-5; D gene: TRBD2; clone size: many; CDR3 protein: CASSQDTLAGGPETQYF; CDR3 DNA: TGCGCCAGCAGCCAAGATACCCTAGCGGGAGGTCCAGAGACCCAGTACTTC
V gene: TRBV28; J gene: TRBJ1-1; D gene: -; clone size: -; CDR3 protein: CATLSPTEAFF; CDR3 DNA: TGTGCCACCCTGTCCCCCACTGAAGCTTTCTTT
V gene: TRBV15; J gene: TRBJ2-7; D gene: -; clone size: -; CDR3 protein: CATSSLGASTYEQYF; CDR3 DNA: TGTGCCACCAGCTCCCTGGGGGCCTCCACCTACGAGCAGTACTTC
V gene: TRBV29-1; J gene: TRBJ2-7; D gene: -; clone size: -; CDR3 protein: CSVGGTGSYEQYF; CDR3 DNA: TGCAGCGTTGGGGGAACAGGCTCCTACGAGCAGTACTTC
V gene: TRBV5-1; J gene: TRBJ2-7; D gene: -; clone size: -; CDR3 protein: CASSPSKEFCEQYF; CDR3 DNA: TGCGCCAGCAGCCCGTCAAAGGAGTTCTGCGAGCAGTACTTC
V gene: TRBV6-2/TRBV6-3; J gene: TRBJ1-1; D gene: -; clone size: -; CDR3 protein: CASSYSRAVTEAFF; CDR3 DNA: TGTGCCAGCAGTTACTCAAGGGCCGTCACTGAAGCTTTCTTT
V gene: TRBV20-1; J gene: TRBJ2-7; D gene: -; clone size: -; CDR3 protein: CSAYKEDTYSYEQYF; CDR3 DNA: TGCAGTGCGTATAAGGAAGACACCTACTCCTACGAGCAGTACTTC
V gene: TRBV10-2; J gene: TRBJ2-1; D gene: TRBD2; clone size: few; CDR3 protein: CASSQIAGDEQFF; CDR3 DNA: TGCGCCAGCAGTCAGATAGCGGGGGATGAGCAGTTCTTC
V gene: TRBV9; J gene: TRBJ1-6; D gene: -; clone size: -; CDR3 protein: CASSVGQSPLHF; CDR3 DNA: TGTGCCAGCAGCGTAGGGCAGTCACCCCTCCACTTT
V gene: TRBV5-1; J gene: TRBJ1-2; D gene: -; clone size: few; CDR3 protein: CASSLEPLSNYGYTF; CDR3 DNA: TGCGCCAGCAGCTTGGAACCCCTCTCTAACTATGGCTACACCTTC
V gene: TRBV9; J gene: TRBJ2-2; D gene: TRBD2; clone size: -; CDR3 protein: CASSVVSGGGELFF; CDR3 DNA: TGTGCCAGCAGCGTAGTTAGCGGGGGCGGGGAGCTGTTTTTT
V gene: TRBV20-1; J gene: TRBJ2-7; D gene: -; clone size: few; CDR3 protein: CSARSVHPMDEQYF; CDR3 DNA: TGCAGTGCTAGATCAGTCCATCCAATGGACGAGCAGTACTTC
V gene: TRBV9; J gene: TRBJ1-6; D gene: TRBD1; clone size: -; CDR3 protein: CASSNRDRGSPLHF; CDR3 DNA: TGTGCCAGCAGCAACCGGGACAGGGGATCACCCCTCCACTTT
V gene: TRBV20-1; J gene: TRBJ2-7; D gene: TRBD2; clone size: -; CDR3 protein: CSARDGTSDYEQYF; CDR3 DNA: TGCAGTGCTAGAGATGGGACTAGCGACTACGAGCAGTACTTC
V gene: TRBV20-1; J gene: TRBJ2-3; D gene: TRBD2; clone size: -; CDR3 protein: CSARGLAGGHLADTQYF; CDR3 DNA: TGCAGTGCTAGGGGACTAGCGGGGGGGCATTTAGCAGATACGCAGTATTTT
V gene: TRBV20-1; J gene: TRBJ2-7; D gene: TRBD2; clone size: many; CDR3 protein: CSAIGGSYEQYF; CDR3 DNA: TGCAGTGCTATCGGCGGGAGCTACGAGCAGTACTTC
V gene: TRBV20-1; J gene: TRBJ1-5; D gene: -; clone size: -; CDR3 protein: CSARQDSGNQPQHF; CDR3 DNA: TGCAGTGCTAGACAAGACAGCGGCAATCAGCCCCAGCATTTT
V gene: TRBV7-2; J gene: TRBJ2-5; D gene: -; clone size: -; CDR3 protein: CASSLVRKGTQYF; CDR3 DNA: TGTGCCAGCAGCTTAGTTCGTAAAGGGACCCAGTACTTC
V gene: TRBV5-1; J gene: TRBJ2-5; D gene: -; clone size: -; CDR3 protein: CASSLVLGSQETQYF; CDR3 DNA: TGCGCCAGCAGCTTGGTGCTAGGGTCTCAAGAGACCCAGTACTTC
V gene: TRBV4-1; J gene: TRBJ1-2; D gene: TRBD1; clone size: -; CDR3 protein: CASSLGRDSDYGYTF; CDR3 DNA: TGCGCCAGCAGCCTAGGTCGGGACAGCGACTATGGCTACACCTTC
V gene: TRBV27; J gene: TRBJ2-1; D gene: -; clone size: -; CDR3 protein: CASSLSSEYYEQFF; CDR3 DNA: TGTGCCAGCAGTTTGTCTAGCGAGTACTATGAGCAGTTCTTC